This entry describes one T cell receptor beta chain. No antigen is known for it. Profiling relied on immunoSEQ multiplex PCR, and the TCRdb table lists in-frame clones only, not all of them. In the table there are some 2.1 million clones, about 95% of which are singletons. With 6 bases removed from V and 9 bases from J, the gap between germline ends came to 13 bases. Germline V gene sequence: CDR1 SGHAT, CDR2 FQNNGV. The CDR3 runs to 12 residues. This sample is part of a study of shared clonotypes between healthy human individuals. Regarding the study as a whole: Among non-shared clonotypes, generation probabilities were lower than among those shared by all four donors. Around 5.3% of naive CD4 clonotypes were shared across several donors. Rarefaction curves obtained for sorted subsets showed sequencing incomplete despite large depth.

Naive CD8 populations comprised CD45RO-negative cells positively selected for CCR7, excluding terminally differentiated effector memory CD45RA+ cells. Healthy and HIV-negative, the adult donors had no recent acute infections or vaccinations. What was sequenced was naive CD8+ T cells sorted from blood. The receptor's source is a man aged 18-30 years in good health. The V gene is TRBV11-2, the J gene TRBJ2-3; D not certain. The CDR3 region has the DNA TGTGCCAGCAGACTTGGAAGCGACACGCAGTATTTT. Amino acids: CASRLGSDTQYF.